These 20 T cell receptor beta chains came from one sample sequenced in a study of CD8 T cells in Susac syndrome. Random hexamers were used to reverse transcribe the RNA input (about 0.5 to 1 ug). Via MiXCR, TCRdb re-called the immunoSEQ multiplex PCR reads, giving one row per CDR3 protein. Among around 150,000 distinct CDR3 sequences listed, 95% were seen once. Material: CD4+ T cells from PBMCs. Receptors were obtained from a human donor with Susac syndrome.

The CDR3 protein is CASSSRWQYF. CDR3 DNA: TGTGCCAGCAGCTCGAGGTGGCAGTACTTC. The rearrangement joins TRBV12-3 or TRBV12-4 to TRBJ2-7; D is unclear. V shed 6 bases and J shed 9 bases, with 9 bases lying between them. The CDR3 is made up of 10 amino acids.

The rearrangement joins TRBV5-6 to TRBJ2-7, with a weak D call TRBD1 (5 bases). This CDR3 has 13 amino acids. Deletions cut 0 bases from V and 3 bases from J, with 7 bases between. Germline V gene sequence: CDR1 SGHDT, CDR2 YYEEEE. DNA for the CDR3: TGTGCCAGCAGCTTGGTTCAGGGCTACGAGCAGTACTTC. Residues: CASSLVQGYEQYF.

The chain is built from TRBV28 and TRBJ1-4; maybe TRBD1 (5 bases). Between the trimmed V and J ends, which lost 5 bases and 4 bases, there was a span of 17 bases. Germline-derived CDR1 and CDR2 are MDHEN and SYDVKM. This CDR3 is 16 amino acids long. The CDR3 is CASSGDYHGHNEKLFF. The DNA of the CDR3 is TGTGCCAGCAGTGGGGACTACCACGGACATAATGAAAAACTGTTTTTT.

The V call is TRBV6-6, the J call TRBJ1-1; D remains unclear. Trimming shortened V by 2 bases and J by 1 base, and 8 bases separated the two germline ends. Per the germline V gene, CDR1 is MNHNY and CDR2 is SVGAGI (reference sequence). The CDR3 length is 14 residues. CDR3 residues: CASSYPRENTEAFF. The CDR3, as DNA: TGTGCCAGCAGTTACCCGAGGGAGAACACTGAAGCTTTCTTT.

This rearrangement joins TRBV20-1 to TRBJ1-2; D unclear. Looked up from germline, CDR1 is DFQATT and CDR2 is SNEGSKA (reference sequence). The CDR3 has 13 residues. V gave up 5 bases and J gave up 7 bases, with 17 bases separating them. The CDR3 DNA follows: TGCAGTGCTGGGTGGCGTAAAAGCGGTGGCTACACCTTC. This sequence encodes CSAGWRKSGGYTF.

The V gene is TRBV5-4, the J gene TRBJ2-7, with D tentatively TRBD1 or TRBD2 (7 bases each). V lost 5 bases to trimming and J lost 0 bases, with 12 bases between them. In germline, CDR1 is SGHNT, CDR2 YYREEE (reference sequence). The CDR3 covers 14 residues. The CDR3 DNA reads TGTGCCAGCAGAAGCGGGACAGACTCCTACGAGCAGTACTTC. This gives the protein CASRSGTDSYEQYF.

This chain joins TRBV30 and TRBJ2-7; TRBD1 might be the D (6 bases). Trimming removed 3 bases from V and 6 bases from J, with 18 bases in between. The germline gives CDR1 GTSNPN, CDR2 SVGIG (reference sequence). CDR3 length: 14 residues. DNA for the CDR3: TGTGCCTGGAGCGGTACTTTGGGGGCCGGCGAGCAGTACTTC. Its protein product is CAWSGTLGAGEQYF. The full variable domain, with the rest looked up from reference TRBV30 and TRBJ2-7, is SQTIHQWPATLVQPVGSPLSLECTVEGTSNPNLYWYRQAAGRGLQLLFYSVGIGQISSEVPQNLSASRPQDRQFILSSKKLLLSDSGFYLCAWSGTLGAGEQYFGPGTRLTVT.

This clonotype has just one count. The chain has TRBV25-1 and TRBJ1-4; 12 positions match TRBD1. V lost 8 bases and J lost 8; bases outside the gene matches: 6. CDR1 is MGHDK and CDR2 is SYGVNS in the germline V gene. This CDR3 is 14 amino acids long. CDR3 in DNA: TGTGCCAGCGGGGACAGGGGGCGAGGGGAAAAACTGTTTTTT. Translating it yields CASGDRGRGEKLFF.

The rearrangement uses TRBV20-1 and TRBJ1-5, with 9 bases aligning to TRBD1. V was pared by 5 bases and J by 4 bases, with 9 bases of the junction left unmatched. The CDR3 covers 15 residues. Germline V gene data show CDR1 as DFQATT and CDR2 as SNEGSKA (reference sequence). CDR3: CSARTGGIWNQPQHF. The CDR3 DNA follows: TGCAGTGCTCGTACAGGGGGCATCTGGAATCAGCCCCAGCATTTT.

The chain links TRBV7-8 to TRBJ2-7, with 7 bases lining up with TRBD1. This CDR3 spans 14 amino acids. Per the germline V gene, CDR1 is SGHVS and CDR2 is FQNEAQ. After removal of 3 bases from V and 3 bases from J, the junction contained 5 bases not matched to a gene. The CDR3 loop reads CASSLGQSLYEQYF. CDR3 nucleotides: TGTGCCAGCAGCTTGGGACAGTCCCTCTACGAGCAGTACTTC.

The genes are TRBV24-1 and TRBJ2-1, with D possibly being TRBD2 (6 bases). The V gene lost 4 bases and the J gene lost 9 bases, with 15 bases spanning the gap. Per germline, CDR1 KGHDR and CDR2 SFDVKD. The CDR3 extends over 14 amino acids. The CDR3 loop is CATSDPGERAEQFF. The CDR3 region has the DNA TGTGCCACCAGTGACCCCGGGGAGCGGGCTGAGCAGTTCTTC.

The rearrangement links TRBV20-1 to TRBJ2-3, with TRBD2 matching 13 bases. The CDR3 sequence is 17 residues long. Per the germline V gene, CDR1 is DFQATT and CDR2 is SNEGSKA (reference sequence). V was pared by 5 bases and J by 4 bases, with 12 bases of the junction left unmatched. CDR3 in amino acids: CSASRTVLAGGPDTQYF. The CDR3 DNA sequence: TGCAGTGCTTCACGGACGGTACTAGCGGGAGGGCCAGATACGCAGTATTTT.

The chain recombines TRBV6-5 with TRBJ1-5, with a tentative D call TRBD1 (5 bases). Germline CDR1 MNHEY, CDR2 SVGAGI. V dropped 5 bases and J dropped 3 bases, with 11 bases sitting between them. This CDR3 contains 14 residues. DNA of the CDR3: TGTGCCAGCAGTCCCGACAGATACAATCAGCCCCAGCATTTT. Translating gives CASSPDRYNQPQHF.

The rearrangement joins TRBV5-6 to TRBJ2-7, with D hard to call. The CDR3 covers 15 residues. Per the germline V gene, CDR1 is SGHDT and CDR2 is YYEEEE. With 4 bases removed from V and 3 bases from J, the gap between germline ends came to 17 bases. This CDR3 is CASSNWGWRNYEQYF. DNA for the CDR3: TGTGCCAGCAGCAATTGGGGTTGGCGGAACTACGAGCAGTACTTC.

The J gene is TRBJ2-7, the V gene TRBV29-1; D is unresolved. The CDR3 loop spans 11 amino acids. CDR1 SQVTM and CDR2 ANQGSEA come from the germline V gene. V was pared by 2 bases and J by 2 bases, with 4 bases between. CDR3 nucleotides: TGCAGCGTTGAATCCCCCTACGAGCAGTACTTC. This gives the protein CSVESPYEQYF.

The gene calls are TRBV5-6 and TRBJ1-6, with D hard to call. CDR3 length equals 15 residues. Germline CDR1 reads SGHDT; CDR2 reads YYEEEE. The ends were cut back, 1 base at V and 6 bases at J, with 11 bases in the middle. CDR3 DNA: TGTGCCAGCAGCTTGTGGAGTGGCGGTAATTCACCCCTCCACTTT. It encodes CASSLWSGGNSPLHF.

The chain has TRBV2 and TRBJ1-1, with 8 bases that match TRBD1. Germline lookup yields CDR1 SNHLY and CDR2 FYNNEI. J gave up 1 base and V 10 bases, and 5 bases lay outside the gene matches. The CDR3 consists of 13 residues. In DNA form, the CDR3 reads TGTGCCACCACGACAGGGGAGAACACTGAAGCTTTCTTT. Translated: CATTTGENTEAFF.

The chain combines TRBV30 with TRBJ2-2; possibly TRBD1 or TRBD2 for D (6 bases each). V was cut by 3 bases and J by 3 bases, with 23 bases left in between. CDR1 GTSNPN and CDR2 SVGIG come from the germline V gene (reference sequence). CDR3 length equals 18 residues. CDR3 protein: CAWSGAVWGAQDTGELFF. CDR3 in DNA: TGTGCCTGGAGCGGAGCTGTCTGGGGGGCCCAAGACACCGGGGAGCTGTTTTTT.

J is TRBJ2-3 and V is TRBV9; 7 nucleotides match TRBD2. The CDR3 runs to 14 residues. Trimming took 0 bases from V and 4 from J; bases not matched to a gene: 2. The germline gives CDR1 SGDLS, CDR2 YYNGEE. This chain's CDR3 is CASSVGRGSDTQYF. The CDR3 DNA reads TGTGCCAGCAGCGTAGGGCGGGGGTCAGATACGCAGTATTTT.

V gene TRBV4-2 combines with J gene TRBJ2-2; maybe TRBD2 (7 bases). The CDR3 loop spans 19 amino acids. Trimming took 0 bases from V and 4 from J, leaving 21 bases between them. The germline V gene encodes CDR1 LGHNA and CDR2 YNFKEQ. CDR3 protein: CASSQDEQGGLVGTGELFF. In DNA, the CDR3 is TGTGCCAGCAGCCAAGATGAACAGGGAGGACTAGTCGGCACCGGGGAGCTGTTTTTT.